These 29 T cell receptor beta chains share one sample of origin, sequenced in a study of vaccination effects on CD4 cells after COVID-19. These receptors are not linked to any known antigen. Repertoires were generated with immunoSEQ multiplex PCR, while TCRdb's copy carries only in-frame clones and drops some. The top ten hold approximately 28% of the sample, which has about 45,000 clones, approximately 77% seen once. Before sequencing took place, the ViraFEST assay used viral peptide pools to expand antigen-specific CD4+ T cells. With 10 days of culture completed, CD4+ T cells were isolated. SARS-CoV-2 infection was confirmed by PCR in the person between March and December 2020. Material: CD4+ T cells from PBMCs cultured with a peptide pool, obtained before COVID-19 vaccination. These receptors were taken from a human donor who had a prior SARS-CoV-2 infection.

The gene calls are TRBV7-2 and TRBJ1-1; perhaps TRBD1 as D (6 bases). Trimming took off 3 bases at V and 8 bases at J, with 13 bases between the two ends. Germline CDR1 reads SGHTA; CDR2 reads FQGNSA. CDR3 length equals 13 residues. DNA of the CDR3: TGTGCCAGCAGCTTCGGGGTAACAGGGGAAGCTTTCTTT. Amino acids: CASSFGVTGEAFF.

As DNA, the CDR3 is TGCGCCAGCAGCTTGGCCAGTGGGGGAGCCACAGATACGCAGTATTTT. Translating it yields CASSLASGGATDTQYF. The chain joins TRBV5-1 to TRBJ2-3; either TRBD1 or TRBD2 may supply D (5 bases each). This CDR3 has 16 residues. V lost 0 bases and J lost 2, with 13 bases in between. Germline V gene lookup returns CDR1 SGHRS and CDR2 YFSETQ. Filled out from reference TRBV5-1 and TRBJ2-3, the complete variable domain reads KAGVTQTPRYLIKTRGQQVTLSCSPISGHRSVSWYQQTPGQGLQFLFEYFSETQRNKGNFPGRFSGRQFSNSRSEMNVSTLELGDSALYLCASSLASGGATDTQYFGPGTRLTVL.

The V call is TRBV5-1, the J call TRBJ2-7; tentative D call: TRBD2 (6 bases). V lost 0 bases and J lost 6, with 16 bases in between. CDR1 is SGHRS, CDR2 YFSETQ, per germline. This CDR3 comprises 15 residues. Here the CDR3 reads CASSLAGGVGSEQYF. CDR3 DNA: TGCGCCAGCAGCTTGGCCGGAGGGGTCGGGTCCGAGCAGTACTTC.

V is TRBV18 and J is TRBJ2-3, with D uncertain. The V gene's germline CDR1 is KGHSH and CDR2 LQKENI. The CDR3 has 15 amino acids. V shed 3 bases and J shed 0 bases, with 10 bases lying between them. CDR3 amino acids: CASSPAETSTDTQYF. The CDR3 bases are TGTGCCAGCTCACCCGCGGAGACTAGCACAGATACGCAGTATTTT.

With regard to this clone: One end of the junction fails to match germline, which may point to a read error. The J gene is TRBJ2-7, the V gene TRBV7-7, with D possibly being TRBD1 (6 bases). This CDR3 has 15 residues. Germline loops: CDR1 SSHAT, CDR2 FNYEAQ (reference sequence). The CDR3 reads CASSLGVGALYEQYF. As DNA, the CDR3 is TGTGCTAGCAGCTTAGGCGTGGGGGCCTTATACGAGCAGTACTTC.

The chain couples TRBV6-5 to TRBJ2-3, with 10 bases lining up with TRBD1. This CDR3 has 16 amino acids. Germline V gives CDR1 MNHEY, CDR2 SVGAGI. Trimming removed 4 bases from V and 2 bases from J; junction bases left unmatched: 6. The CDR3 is CASSSAGTGATDTQYF. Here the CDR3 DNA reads TGTGCCAGCAGTTCCGCCGGGACAGGGGCCACAGATACGCAGTATTTT.

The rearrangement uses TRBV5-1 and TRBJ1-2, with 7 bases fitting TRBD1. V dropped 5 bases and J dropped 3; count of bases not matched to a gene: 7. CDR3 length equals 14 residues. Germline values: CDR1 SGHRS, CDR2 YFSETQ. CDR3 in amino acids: CASRDGQAYYGYTF. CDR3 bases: TGCGCCAGCAGGGACGGACAGGCGTACTATGGCTACACCTTC.

The CDR3 loop is CASSSTGDRIYTGELFF. CDR3 bases: TGCGCCAGCAGCTCCACGGGGGACAGAATATACACCGGGGAGCTGTTTTTT. The chain carries TRBV5-1 and TRBJ2-2, with a possible D match to TRBD1 (7 bases). This CDR3 has 17 amino acids. Trimming left V 3 bases short and J 3 bases short, with 18 bases between. Germline values: CDR1 SGHRS, CDR2 YFSETQ.

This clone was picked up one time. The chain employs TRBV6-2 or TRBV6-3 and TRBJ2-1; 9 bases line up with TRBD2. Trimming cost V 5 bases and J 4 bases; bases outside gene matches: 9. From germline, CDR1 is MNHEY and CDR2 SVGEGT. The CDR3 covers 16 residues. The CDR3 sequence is CASSLRTSEIYNEQFF. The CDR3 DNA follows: TGTGCCAGCAGTCTGAGGACTAGCGAGATTTACAATGAGCAGTTCTTC.

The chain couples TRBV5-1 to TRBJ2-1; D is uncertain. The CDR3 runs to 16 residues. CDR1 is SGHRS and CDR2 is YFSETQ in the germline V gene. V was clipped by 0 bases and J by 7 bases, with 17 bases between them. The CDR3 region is CASSLAPPPLGNEQFF. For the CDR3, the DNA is TGCGCCAGCAGCTTGGCCCCGCCGCCCCTCGGGAATGAGCAGTTCTTC.

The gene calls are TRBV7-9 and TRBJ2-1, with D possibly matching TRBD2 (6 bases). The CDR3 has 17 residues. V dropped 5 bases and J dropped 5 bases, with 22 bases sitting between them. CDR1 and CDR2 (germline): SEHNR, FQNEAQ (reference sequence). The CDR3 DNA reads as TGTGCCAGCAGCCGACGACCTTATGGCGGGACCCACAATGAGCAGTTCTTC. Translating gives CASSRRPYGGTHNEQFF.

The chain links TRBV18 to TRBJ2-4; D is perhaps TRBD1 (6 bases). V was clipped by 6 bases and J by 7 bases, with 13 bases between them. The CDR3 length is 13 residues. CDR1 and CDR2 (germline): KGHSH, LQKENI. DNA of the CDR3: TGTGCCAGCTCTCTAGAGAGGGGGAACATTCAGTACTTC. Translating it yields CASSLERGNIQYF.

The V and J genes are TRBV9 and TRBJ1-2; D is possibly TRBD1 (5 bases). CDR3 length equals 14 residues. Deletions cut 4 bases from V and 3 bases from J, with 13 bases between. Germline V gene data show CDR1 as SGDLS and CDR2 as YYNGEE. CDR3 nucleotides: TGTGCCAGCAGCCTCTCTGGGGGGTACTATGGCTACACCTTC. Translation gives CASSLSGGYYGYTF.

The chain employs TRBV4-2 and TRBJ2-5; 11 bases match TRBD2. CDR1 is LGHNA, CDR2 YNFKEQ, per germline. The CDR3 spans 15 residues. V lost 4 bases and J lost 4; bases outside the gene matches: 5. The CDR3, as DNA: TGTGCCAGCAGCCTGAGAGGACTAGCGGGAGAGACCCAGTACTTC. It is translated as CASSLRGLAGETQYF.

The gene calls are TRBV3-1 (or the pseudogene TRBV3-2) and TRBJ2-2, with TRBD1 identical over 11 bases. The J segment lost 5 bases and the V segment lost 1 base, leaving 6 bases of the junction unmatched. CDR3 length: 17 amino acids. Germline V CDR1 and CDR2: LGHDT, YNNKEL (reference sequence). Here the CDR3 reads CASSQGMDRGQTGELFF. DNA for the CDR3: TGTGCCAGCAGCCAAGGGATGGACAGGGGGCAGACCGGGGAGCTGTTTTTT.

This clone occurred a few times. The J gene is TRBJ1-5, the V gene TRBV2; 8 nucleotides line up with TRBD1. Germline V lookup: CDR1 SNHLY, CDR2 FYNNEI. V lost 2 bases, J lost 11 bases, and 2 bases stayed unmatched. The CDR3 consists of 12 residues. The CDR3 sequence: CASSEWGQAQHF. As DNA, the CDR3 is TGTGCCAGCAGTGAATGGGGACAGGCCCAGCATTTT.

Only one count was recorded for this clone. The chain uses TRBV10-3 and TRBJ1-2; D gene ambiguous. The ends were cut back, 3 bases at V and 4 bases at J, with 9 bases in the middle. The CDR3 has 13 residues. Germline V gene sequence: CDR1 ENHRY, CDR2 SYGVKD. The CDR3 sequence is CAISDAAVYGYTF. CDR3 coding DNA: TGTGCCATCAGTGACGCGGCAGTCTATGGCTACACCTTC.

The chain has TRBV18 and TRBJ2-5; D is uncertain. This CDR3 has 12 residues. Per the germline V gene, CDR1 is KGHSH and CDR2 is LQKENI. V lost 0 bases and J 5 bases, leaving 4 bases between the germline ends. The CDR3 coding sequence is TGTGCCAGCTCACCACCTGGCGAGACCCAGTACTTC. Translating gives CASSPPGETQYF.

This CDR3 is CAISESISGGAIGTDTQYF. The CDR3 coding sequence is TGTGCCATCAGTGAGTCGATTAGCGGGGGGGCGATTGGCACAGATACGCAGTATTTT. The chain uses TRBV10-3 and TRBJ2-3; 11 bases map to TRBD2. Germline CDR1 and CDR2: ENHRY and SYGVKD. V dropped 0 bases and J dropped 1; count of bases not matched to a gene: 9. The CDR3 totals 19 residues.

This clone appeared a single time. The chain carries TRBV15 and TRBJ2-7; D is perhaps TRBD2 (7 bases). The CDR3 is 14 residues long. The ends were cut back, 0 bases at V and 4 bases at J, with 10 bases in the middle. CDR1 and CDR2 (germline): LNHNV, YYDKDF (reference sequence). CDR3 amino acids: CATSREGRGYEQYF. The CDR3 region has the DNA TGTGCCACCAGCAGAGAGGGGAGGGGGTACGAGCAGTACTTC.

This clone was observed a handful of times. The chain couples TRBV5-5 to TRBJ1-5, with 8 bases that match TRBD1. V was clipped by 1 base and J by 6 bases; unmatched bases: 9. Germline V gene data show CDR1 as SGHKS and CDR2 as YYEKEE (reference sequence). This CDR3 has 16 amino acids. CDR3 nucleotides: TGTGCCAGCAGCTTGCGGTCAGGGGGCGAGAGTCAGCCCCAGCATTTT. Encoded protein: CASSLRSGGESQPQHF.

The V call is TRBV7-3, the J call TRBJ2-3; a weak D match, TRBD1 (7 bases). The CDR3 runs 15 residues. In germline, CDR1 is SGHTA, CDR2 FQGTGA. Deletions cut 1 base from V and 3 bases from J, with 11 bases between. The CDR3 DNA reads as TGTGCCAGCAGCTTAAATGCAGGGGGGACAGATACGCAGTATTTT. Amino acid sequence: CASSLNAGGTDTQYF.

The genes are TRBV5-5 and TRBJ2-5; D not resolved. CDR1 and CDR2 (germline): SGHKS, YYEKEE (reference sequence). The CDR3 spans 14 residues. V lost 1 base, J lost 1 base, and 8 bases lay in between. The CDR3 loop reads CASSLFGPQETQYF. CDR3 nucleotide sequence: TGTGCCAGCAGCTTGTTTGGTCCCCAAGAGACCCAGTACTTC.

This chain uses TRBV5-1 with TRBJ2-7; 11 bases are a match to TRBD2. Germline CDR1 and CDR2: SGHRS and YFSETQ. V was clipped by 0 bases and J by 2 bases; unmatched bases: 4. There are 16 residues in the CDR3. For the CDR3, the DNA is TGCGCCAGCAGCTTGGGGTTAGCGGGGGGGCCCTACGAGCAGTACTTC. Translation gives CASSLGLAGGPYEQYF. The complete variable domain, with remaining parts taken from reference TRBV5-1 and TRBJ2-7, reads KAGVTQTPRYLIKTRGQQVTLSCSPISGHRSVSWYQQTPGQGLQFLFEYFSETQRNKGNFPGRFSGRQFSNSRSEMNVSTLELGDSALYLCASSLGLAGGPYEQYFGPGTRLTVT.

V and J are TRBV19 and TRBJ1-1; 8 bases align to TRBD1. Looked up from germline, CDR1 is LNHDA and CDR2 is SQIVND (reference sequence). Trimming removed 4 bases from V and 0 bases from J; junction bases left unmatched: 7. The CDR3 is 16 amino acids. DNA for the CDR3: TGTGCCAGTAGTAAGACAGGGGAAGTTATGAACACTGAAGCTTTCTTT. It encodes CASSKTGEVMNTEAFF.

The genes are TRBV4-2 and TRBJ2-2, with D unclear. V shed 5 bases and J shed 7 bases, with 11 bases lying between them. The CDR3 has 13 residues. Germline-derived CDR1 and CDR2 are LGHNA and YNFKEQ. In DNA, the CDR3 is TGTGCCAGCAGCGTATCAAGTGGCGGGGAGCTGTTTTTT. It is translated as CASSVSSGGELFF.

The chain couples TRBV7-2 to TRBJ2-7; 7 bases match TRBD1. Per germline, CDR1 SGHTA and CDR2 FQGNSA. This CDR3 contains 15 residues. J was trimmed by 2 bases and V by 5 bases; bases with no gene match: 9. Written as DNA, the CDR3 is TGTGCCAGCAGCCGGAGCCCGGGACAGACCTACGAGCAGTACTTC. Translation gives CASSRSPGQTYEQYF.

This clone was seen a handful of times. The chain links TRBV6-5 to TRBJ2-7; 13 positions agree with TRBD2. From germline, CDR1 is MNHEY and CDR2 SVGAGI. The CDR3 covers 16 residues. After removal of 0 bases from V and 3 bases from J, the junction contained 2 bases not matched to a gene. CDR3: CASSYSGTSGDYEQYF. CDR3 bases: TGTGCCAGCAGTTACTCGGGGACTAGCGGGGACTACGAGCAGTACTTC.

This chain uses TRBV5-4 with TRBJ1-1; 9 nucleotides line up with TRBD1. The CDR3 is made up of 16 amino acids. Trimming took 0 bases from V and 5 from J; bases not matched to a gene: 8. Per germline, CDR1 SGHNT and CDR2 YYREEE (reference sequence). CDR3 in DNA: TGTGCCAGCAGCTTGGGGGACAGGGTAAAAAGGACTGAAGCTTTCTTT. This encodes CASSLGDRVKRTEAFF.